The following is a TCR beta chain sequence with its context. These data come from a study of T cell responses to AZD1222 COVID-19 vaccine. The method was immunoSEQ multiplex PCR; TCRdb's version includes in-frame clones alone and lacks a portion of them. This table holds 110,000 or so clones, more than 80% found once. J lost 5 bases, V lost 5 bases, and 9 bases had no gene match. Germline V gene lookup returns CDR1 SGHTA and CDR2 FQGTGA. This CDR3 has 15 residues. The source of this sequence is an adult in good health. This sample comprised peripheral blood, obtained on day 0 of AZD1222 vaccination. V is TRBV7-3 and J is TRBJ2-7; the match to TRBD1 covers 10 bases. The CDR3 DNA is TGTGCCAGCAGCCCAAAGGGACAGGGGATTCACGAGCAGTACTTC. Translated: CASSPKGQGIHEQYF.